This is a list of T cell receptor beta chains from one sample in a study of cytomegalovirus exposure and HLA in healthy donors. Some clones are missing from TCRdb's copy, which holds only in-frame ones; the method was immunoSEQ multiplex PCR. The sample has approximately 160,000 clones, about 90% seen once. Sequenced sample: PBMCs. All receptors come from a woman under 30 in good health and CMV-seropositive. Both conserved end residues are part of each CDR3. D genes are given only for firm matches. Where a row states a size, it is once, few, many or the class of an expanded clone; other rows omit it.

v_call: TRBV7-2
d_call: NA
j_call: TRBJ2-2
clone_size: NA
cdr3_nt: TGTGCCAGCAGCTTAGCGGGAGTATATTCCGGGGAGCTGTTTTTT
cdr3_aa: CASSLAGVYSGELFF

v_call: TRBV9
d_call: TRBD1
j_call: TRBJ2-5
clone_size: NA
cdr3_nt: TGTGCCAGCTCCCCCCCAGGGACAGAAGAGACCCAGTACTTC
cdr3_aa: CASSPPGTEETQYF

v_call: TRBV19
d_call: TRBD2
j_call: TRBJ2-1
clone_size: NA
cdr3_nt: TGTGCCAGTAGGATTCTAGCGGGAAATGAGCAGTTCTTC
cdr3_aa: CASRILAGNEQFF

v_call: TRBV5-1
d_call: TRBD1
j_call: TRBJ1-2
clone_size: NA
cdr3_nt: TGCGCCAGCAGCTTGGTACAGGGGGCGAATGGTGGCTACACCTTC
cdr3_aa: CASSLVQGANGGYTF

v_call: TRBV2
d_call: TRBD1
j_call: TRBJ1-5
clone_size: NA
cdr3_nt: TGTGCCAGCAGCGTGACAGGGGGTAGCAATCAGCCCCAGCATTTT
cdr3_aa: CASSVTGGSNQPQHF

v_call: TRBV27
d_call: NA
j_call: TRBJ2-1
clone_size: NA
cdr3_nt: TGTGCCAGCAGTTTAGGCGGGTTTTCCTACAATGAGCAGTTCTTC
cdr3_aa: CASSLGGFSYNEQFF

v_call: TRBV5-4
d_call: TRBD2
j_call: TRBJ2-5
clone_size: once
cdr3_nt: TGTGCCAGCAGCTTGGAAGCGGGGGGGACCCAGTACTTC
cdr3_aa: CASSLEAGGTQYF

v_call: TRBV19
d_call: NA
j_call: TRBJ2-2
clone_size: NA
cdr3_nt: TGTGCCAGTAGGGGGGTAGCGGGACAGTCTTTTGCGAACACCGGGGAGCTGTTTTTT
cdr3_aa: CASRGVAGQSFANTGELFF

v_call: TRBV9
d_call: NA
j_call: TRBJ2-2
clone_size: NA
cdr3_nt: TGTGCCAGCAGCGTAGCTGTGACCGGGGAGCTGTTTTTT
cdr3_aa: CASSVAVTGELFF

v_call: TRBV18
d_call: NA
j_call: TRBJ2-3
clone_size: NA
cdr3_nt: TGTGCCAGCTCACCGGAGGCGCCAGACACAGATACGCAGTATTTT
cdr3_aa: CASSPEAPDTDTQYF

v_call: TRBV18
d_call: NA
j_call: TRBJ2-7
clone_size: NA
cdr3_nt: TGTGCCAGCTCCACCGGAGGGCAGATGGCCTACGAGCAGTACTTC
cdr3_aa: CASSTGGQMAYEQYF

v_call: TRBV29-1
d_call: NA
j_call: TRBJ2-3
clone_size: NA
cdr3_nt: TGCAGCGTTGGGGGGCTTTCCACAGATACGCAGTATTTT
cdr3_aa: CSVGGLSTDTQYF

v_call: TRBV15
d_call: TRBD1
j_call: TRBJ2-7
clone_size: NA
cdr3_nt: TGTGCCACCAGCACGGGGACAGGGGACGAGCAGTACTTC
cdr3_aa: CATSTGTGDEQYF

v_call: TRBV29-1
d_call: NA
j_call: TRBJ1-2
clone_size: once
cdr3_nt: TGCAGCGTCGCAGGGGCGAAGTATGGCTACACCTTC
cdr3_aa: CSVAGAKYGYTF

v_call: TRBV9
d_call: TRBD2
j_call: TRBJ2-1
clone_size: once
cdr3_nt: TGTGCCAGCAGCGTAGGTGCTAGCGGGAGAGTATCCTACAATGAGCAGTTCTTC
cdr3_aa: CASSVGASGRVSYNEQFF

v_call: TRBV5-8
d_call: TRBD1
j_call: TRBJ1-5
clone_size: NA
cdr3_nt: TGTGCCAGCAGCTCGGGACAGGAGATTAAGCCCCAGCATTTT
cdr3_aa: CASSSGQEIKPQHF

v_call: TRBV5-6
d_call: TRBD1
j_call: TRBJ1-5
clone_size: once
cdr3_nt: TGTGCCAGCAGCTTGGGGGCAGGGGGTAGTCAGCCCCAGCATTTT
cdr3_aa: CASSLGAGGSQPQHF

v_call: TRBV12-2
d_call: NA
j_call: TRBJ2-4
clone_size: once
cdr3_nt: TGTGCAAGTCGCGTGGAACAGTGGAGGGCCCAGGGAAACATTCAGTACTTC
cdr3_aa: CASRVEQWRAQGNIQYF

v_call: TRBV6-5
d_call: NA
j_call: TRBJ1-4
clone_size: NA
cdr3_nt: TGTGCCAGCAGCCGGGACTCTAATGAAAAACTGTTTTTT
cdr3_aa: CASSRDSNEKLFF

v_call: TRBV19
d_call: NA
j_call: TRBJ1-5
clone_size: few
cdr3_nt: TGTGCCAGTGCCGTCGGTAGCAATCAGCCCCAGCATTTT
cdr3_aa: CASAVGSNQPQHF

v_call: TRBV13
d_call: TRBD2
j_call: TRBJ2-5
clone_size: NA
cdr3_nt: TGTGCCAGCGGCTCTAGACTAGCGGGAGGCCCCCAAGAGACCCAGTACTTC
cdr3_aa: CASGSRLAGGPQETQYF

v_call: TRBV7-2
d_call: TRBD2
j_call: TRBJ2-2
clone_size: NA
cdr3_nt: TGTGCCAGCAGCATAGGGACTAGCGGGGGGTACGGGGAGCTGTTTTTT
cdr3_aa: CASSIGTSGGYGELFF

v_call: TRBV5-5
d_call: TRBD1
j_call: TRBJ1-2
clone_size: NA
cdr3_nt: TGTGCCAGCAGCCACGGGACAGGGGAAGGCGGCTACACCTTC
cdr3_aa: CASSHGTGEGGYTF

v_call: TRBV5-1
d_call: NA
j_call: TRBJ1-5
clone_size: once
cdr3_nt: TGCGCCAGCAGCTTGGGCGGCCTTAGCAATCAGCCCCAGCATTTT
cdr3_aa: CASSLGGLSNQPQHF

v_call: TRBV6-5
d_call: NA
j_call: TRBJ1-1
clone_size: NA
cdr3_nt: TGTGCCAGCAGTTACGAGAGGGTTTATTCTGAAGCTTTCTTT
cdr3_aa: CASSYERVYSEAFF

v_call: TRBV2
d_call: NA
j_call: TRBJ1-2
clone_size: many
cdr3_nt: TGTGCCAGCAGTGAGCAGGGGATGGATGGCTACACCTTC
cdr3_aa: CASSEQGMDGYTF

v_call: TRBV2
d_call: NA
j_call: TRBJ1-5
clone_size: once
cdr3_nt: TGTGCCAGCAGTGAAAGGCAGGGCATATGGGGTCAGCCCCAGCATTTT
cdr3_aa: CASSERQGIWGQPQHF

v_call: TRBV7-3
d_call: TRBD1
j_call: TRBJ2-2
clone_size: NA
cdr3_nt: TGTGCCAGCAGCCCGCGGGACAGGGGGACCGGGGAGCTGTTTTTT
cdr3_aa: CASSPRDRGTGELFF

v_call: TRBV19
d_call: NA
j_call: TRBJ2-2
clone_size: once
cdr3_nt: TGTGCCAGTAGTATAGCACAACCCACCGGGGAGCTGTTTTTT
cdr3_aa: CASSIAQPTGELFF

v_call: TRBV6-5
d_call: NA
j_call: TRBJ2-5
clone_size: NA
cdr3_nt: TGTGCCAGCAGTCCGGTTGGCAGGCCACCGGAGACCCAGTACTTC
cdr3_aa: CASSPVGRPPETQYF

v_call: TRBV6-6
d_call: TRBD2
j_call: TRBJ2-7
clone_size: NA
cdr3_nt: TGTGCCAGCAGTTACACTGGACTAGCGGGGGGTGACGAGCAGTACTTC
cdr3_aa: CASSYTGLAGGDEQYF

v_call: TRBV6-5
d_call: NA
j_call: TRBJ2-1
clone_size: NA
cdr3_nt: TGTGCCAGCACCTTCGGGACACACAATGAGCAGTTCTTC
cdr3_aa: CASTFGTHNEQFF

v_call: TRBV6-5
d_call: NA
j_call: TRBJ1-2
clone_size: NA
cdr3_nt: TGTGCCACAAGGGGTGACACCTTC
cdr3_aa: CATRGDTF

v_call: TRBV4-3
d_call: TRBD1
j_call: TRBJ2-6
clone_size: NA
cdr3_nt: TGCGCCAGCAGCCATGAGGGGGCAGGGTCTGGGGCCAACGTCCTGACTTTC
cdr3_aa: CASSHEGAGSGANVLTF

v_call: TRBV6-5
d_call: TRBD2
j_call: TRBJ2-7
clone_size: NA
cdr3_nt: TGTGCCAGCAGTTCTACTAGCGGAAGCTACGAGCAGTACTTC
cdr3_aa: CASSSTSGSYEQYF

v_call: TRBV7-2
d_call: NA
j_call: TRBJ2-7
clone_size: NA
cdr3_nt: TGTGCCAGCAGCTCCCCACGAGACAGCTACGAGCAGTACTTC
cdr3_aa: CASSSPRDSYEQYF

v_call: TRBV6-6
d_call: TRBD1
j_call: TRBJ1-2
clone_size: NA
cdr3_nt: TGTGCCAGCAGACCCTCCGACAGGGTCGACTATGGCTACACCTTC
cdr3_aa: CASRPSDRVDYGYTF

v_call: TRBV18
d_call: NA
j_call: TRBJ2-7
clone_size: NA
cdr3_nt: TGTGCCAGCTCACCCCTGGTTGCGCTTTACGAGCAGTACTTC
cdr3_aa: CASSPLVALYEQYF

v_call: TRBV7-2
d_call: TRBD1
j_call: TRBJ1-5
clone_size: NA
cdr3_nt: TGTGCCAGCAGCCAGGGGACAGGGGTCAATCAGCCCCAGCATTTT
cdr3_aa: CASSQGTGVNQPQHF

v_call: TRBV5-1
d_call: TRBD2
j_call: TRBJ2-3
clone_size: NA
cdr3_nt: TGCGCCAGCAGCCCCCTAGCGGGGGGCGGGGGTACGCAGTATTTT
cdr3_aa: CASSPLAGGGGTQYF